This T cell receptor beta chain appears in the sequencing data of a study of blood T cell repertoires in COVID-19. In the study overall: Acute-phase and convalescent COVID-19 samples originated in the United States, Italy and Spain.

V was trimmed by 2 bases and J by 0 bases, leaving 18 bases between them. The CDR3 runs 18 residues. Germline V gene sequence: CDR1 LGHDT, CDR2 YNNKEL (reference sequence). Under the authors' procedure: Estimation of nucleated cell counts relied on the amplification of reference gene primers. Clones were sequenced by immunoSEQ multiplex PCR, and TCRdb holds only the in-frame ones, with some missing. Clone size and V and J calls were adopted from that table, with D and trimming inferred from the DNA. The data show 490,000 or so clones, roughly 90% seen once. Donors in Cohort 3 who had recovered were those with two negative PCRs, healthcare professional clearance, or resolution of their symptoms.

The chain carries TRBV3-1 (or the pseudogene TRBV3-2) and TRBJ2-3; D may be TRBD1 (6 bases). The source material was PBMCs or T cells enriched from blood (not recorded which). This TCR was recovered from a woman between 40 and 55 years old who had recovered from COVID-19. This CDR3 reads CASSQRGSGFLSTDTQYF. CDR3 nucleotides: TGTGCCAGCAGCCAAAGGGGGAGTGGGTTCCTAAGCACAGATACGCAGTATTTT.